This TCR beta chain derives from a study of technical replicates of blood from four donors. V was pared by 6 bases and J by 2 bases, with 12 bases between. CDR3 size: 14 residues. Germline V CDR1 and CDR2: SNHLY, FYNNEI. Profiled with immunoSEQ multiplex PCR; TCRdb holds only in-frame clones, not every one. The table records approximately 79,000 clones, 95% of them present only once. The sample was T cells isolated from PBMCs. The clonotype comes from a human donor in good health. V and J are TRBV2 and TRBJ2-3; the D gene is possibly TRBD1 (6 bases). The CDR3: CASSKDRYTDTQYF. The CDR3 DNA follows: TGTGCCAGCAGCAAGGACAGATACACAGATACGCAGTATTTT.